The rows below give T cell receptor beta chains drawn from one sample of a study of blood T cell repertoires in COVID-19. Repertoires were generated with immunoSEQ multiplex PCR, while TCRdb's copy carries only in-frame clones and drops some. The sample consists of 150,000 to 200,000 clones, approximately 82% of them appearing once. The sequenced sample consisted of peripheral blood. These receptors originate from a human donor with acute or convalescent COVID-19. The donor label of this sample is uncertain. Both conserved end residues are part of each CDR3. The D gene is left open where the match is weak. Clone size is shown for a subset of rows, as once, few, many or a class of expanded clone.

j_call: TRBJ1-1; clone_size: .; d_call: TRBD1; v_call: TRBV10-3; cdr3_aa: CAISDLLTGMGSGTEAFF; cdr3_nt: TGTGCCATCAGTGACCTACTGACAGGGATGGGGTCGGGTACTGAAGCTTTCTTT
j_call: TRBJ2-7; clone_size: few; d_call: .; v_call: TRBV21-1; cdr3_aa: CASSATGGVYEQYF; cdr3_nt: TGTGCCAGCAGTGCTACAGGGGGCGTGTACGAGCAGTACTTC
j_call: TRBJ2-7; clone_size: .; d_call: .; v_call: TRBV7-3; cdr3_aa: CASSFGGGEQYF; cdr3_nt: TGTGCCAGCAGCTTCGGGGGAGGCGAGCAGTACTTC
j_call: TRBJ1-5; clone_size: .; d_call: TRBD1; v_call: TRBV28; cdr3_aa: CASSLTTGGGNQPQHF; cdr3_nt: TGTGCCAGCAGTTTAACTACAGGGGGCGGCAATCAGCCCCAGCATTTT
j_call: TRBJ1-3; clone_size: .; d_call: TRBD1; v_call: TRBV9; cdr3_aa: CASSSRQGSSLSSGNTIYF; cdr3_nt: TGTGCCAGCAGCTCCAGACAGGGGTCCTCCTTGAGCTCTGGAAACACCATATATTTT
j_call: TRBJ2-1; clone_size: once; d_call: .; v_call: TRBV25-1; cdr3_aa: CASSESGFPDEQFF; cdr3_nt: TGTGCCAGCAGTGAATCAGGCTTCCCCGATGAGCAGTTCTTC
j_call: TRBJ1-1; clone_size: once; d_call: .; v_call: TRBV27; cdr3_aa: CASRGHPWGEAFF; cdr3_nt: TGTGCCAGCAGGGGACATCCCTGGGGTGAAGCTTTCTTT
j_call: TRBJ2-5; clone_size: .; d_call: TRBD2; v_call: TRBV7-2; cdr3_aa: CASSPSGPGGETQYF; cdr3_nt: TGTGCCAGCAGCCCTAGCGGGCCCGGGGGGGAGACCCAGTACTTC
j_call: TRBJ1-2; clone_size: .; d_call: TRBD1; v_call: TRBV27; cdr3_aa: CASSPRTGGLYGYTF; cdr3_nt: TGTGCCAGCAGTCCCCGGACAGGGGGCCTCTATGGCTACACCTTC
j_call: TRBJ1-5; clone_size: few; d_call: .; v_call: TRBV2; cdr3_aa: CASSEARGANNQPQHF; cdr3_nt: TGTGCCAGCAGTGAAGCGCGGGGGGCTAACAATCAGCCCCAGCATTTT
j_call: TRBJ1-5; clone_size: .; d_call: .; v_call: TRBV19; cdr3_aa: CASSPRSNGGPQHF; cdr3_nt: TGTGCCAGTAGTCCCCGATCCAACGGGGGGCCCCAGCATTTT
j_call: TRBJ2-5; clone_size: .; d_call: .; v_call: TRBV11-2; cdr3_aa: CASSLIPETQYF; cdr3_nt: TGTGCCAGCAGCTTAATTCCGGAGACCCAGTACTTC
j_call: TRBJ1-2; clone_size: .; d_call: TRBD1; v_call: TRBV18; cdr3_aa: CASSPDRGASGYTF; cdr3_nt: TGTGCCAGCTCACCAGACAGGGGGGCTAGTGGCTACACCTTC
j_call: TRBJ2-5; clone_size: .; d_call: .; v_call: TRBV18; cdr3_aa: CASSPTNQRKTQYF; cdr3_nt: TGTGCCAGCTCACCTACCAACCAGAGGAAGACCCAGTACTTC
j_call: TRBJ1-3; clone_size: .; d_call: TRBD1; v_call: TRBV6-1; cdr3_aa: CASSGETGSVGNTIYF; cdr3_nt: TGTGCCAGCAGTGGAGAGACAGGGTCAGTCGGAAACACCATATATTTT
j_call: TRBJ2-1; clone_size: .; d_call: TRBD2; v_call: TRBV6-2/TRBV6-3; cdr3_aa: CASSPGLAGPNEQFF; cdr3_nt: TGTGCCAGCAGCCCGGGACTAGCGGGTCCCAATGAGCAGTTCTTC
j_call: TRBJ1-4; clone_size: few; d_call: TRBD1; v_call: TRBV5-1; cdr3_aa: CASSVGQSIEKLFF; cdr3_nt: TGCGCCAGCAGCGTGGGACAGTCTATTGAAAAACTGTTTTTT
j_call: TRBJ1-5; clone_size: once; d_call: TRBD1; v_call: TRBV19; cdr3_aa: CASSISQDRSNQPQHF; cdr3_nt: TGTGCCAGTAGTATATCCCAGGACAGGAGCAATCAGCCCCAGCATTTT
j_call: TRBJ2-7; clone_size: .; d_call: TRBD2; v_call: TRBV19; cdr3_aa: CASSIAGGPYEQYF; cdr3_nt: TGTGCCAGTAGTATTGCGGGAGGGCCCTACGAGCAGTACTTC
j_call: TRBJ2-7; clone_size: few; d_call: TRBD2; v_call: TRBV5-1; cdr3_aa: CASSPGLAGLTYEQYF; cdr3_nt: TGCGCCAGCAGCCCGGGACTAGCGGGGTTAACCTACGAGCAGTACTTC
j_call: TRBJ1-1; clone_size: .; d_call: TRBD1; v_call: TRBV27; cdr3_aa: CASSLQGALNTEAFF; cdr3_nt: TGTGCCAGCAGTCTACAGGGGGCCCTGAACACTGAAGCTTTCTTT
j_call: TRBJ2-5; clone_size: .; d_call: TRBD2; v_call: TRBV9; cdr3_aa: CASSVAQHGAGGDMETQYF; cdr3_nt: TGTGCCAGCAGCGTAGCCCAGCACGGGGCGGGAGGGGATATGGAGACCCAGTACTTC